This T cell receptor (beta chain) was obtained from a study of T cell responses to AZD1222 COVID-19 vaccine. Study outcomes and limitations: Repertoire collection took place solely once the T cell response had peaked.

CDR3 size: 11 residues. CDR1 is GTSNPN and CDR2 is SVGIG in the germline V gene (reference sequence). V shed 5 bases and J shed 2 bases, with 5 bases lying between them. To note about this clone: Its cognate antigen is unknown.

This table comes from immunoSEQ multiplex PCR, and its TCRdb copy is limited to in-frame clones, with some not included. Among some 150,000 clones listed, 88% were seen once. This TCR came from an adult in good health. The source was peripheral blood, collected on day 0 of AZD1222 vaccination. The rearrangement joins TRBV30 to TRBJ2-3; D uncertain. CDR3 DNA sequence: TGTGCCTGGGGAGACACAGATACGCAGTATTTT. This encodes CAWGDTDTQYF. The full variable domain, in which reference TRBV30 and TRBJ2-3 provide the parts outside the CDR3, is SQTIHQWPATLVQPVGSPLSLECTVEGTSNPNLYWYRQAAGRGLQLLFYSVGIGQISSEVPQNLSASRPQDRQFILSSKKLLLSDSGFYLCAWGDTDTQYFGPGTRLTVL.